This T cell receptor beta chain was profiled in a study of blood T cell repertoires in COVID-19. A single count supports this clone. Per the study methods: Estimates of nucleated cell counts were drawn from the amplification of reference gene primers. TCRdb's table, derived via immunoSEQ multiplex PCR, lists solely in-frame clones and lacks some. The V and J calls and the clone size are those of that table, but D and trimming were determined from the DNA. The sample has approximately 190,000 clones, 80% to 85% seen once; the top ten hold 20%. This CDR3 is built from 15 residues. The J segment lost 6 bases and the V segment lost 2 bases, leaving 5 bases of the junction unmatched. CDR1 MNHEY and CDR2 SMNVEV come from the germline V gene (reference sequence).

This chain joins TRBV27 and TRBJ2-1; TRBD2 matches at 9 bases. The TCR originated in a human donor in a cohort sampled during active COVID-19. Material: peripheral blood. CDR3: CASSLILAGLNEQFF. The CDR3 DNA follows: TGTGCCAGCAGTTTAATTCTAGCGGGGCTCAATGAGCAGTTCTTC.